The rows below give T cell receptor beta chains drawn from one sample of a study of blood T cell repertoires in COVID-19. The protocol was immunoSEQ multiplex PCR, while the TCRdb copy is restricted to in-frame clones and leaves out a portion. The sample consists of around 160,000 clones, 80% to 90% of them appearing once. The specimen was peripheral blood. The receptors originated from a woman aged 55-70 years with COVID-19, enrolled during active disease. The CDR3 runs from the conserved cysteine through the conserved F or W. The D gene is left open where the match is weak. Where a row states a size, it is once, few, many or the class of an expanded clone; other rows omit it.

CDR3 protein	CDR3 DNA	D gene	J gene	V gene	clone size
CASSLNWQETQYF	TGTGCCAGCAGCTTAAACTGGCAAGAGACCCAGTACTTC	.	TRBJ2-5	TRBV11-2	.
CATSSRGSPLHF	TGTGCCACCAGCAGCAGGGGTTCACCCCTCCACTTT	.	TRBJ1-6	TRBV15	few
CASSYWEDKNIQYF	TGTGCCAGCAGTTACTGGGAGGACAAAAACATTCAGTACTTC	.	TRBJ2-4	TRBV6-6	once
CASSQDMTGGTYNEQFF	TGCGCCAGCAGCCAAGACATGACAGGGGGTACCTACAATGAGCAGTTCTTC	TRBD1	TRBJ2-1	TRBV4-1	.
CASSISRVVPYEQYF	TGTGCCAGTAGTATTTCCCGGGTCGTTCCCTACGAGCAGTACTTC	.	TRBJ2-7	TRBV19	once
CAWRGQGGYTF	TGTGCCTGGAGGGGGCAGGGTGGCTACACCTTC	.	TRBJ1-2	TRBV30	.
CASSLQGARDTEAFF	TGTGCCAGCTCCCTCCAGGGGGCTCGGGACACTGAAGCTTTCTTT	TRBD1	TRBJ1-1	TRBV18	few
CASSLARPALAGSYEQYF	TGTGCCAGCAGCTTAGCGCGTCCCGCCCTGGCAGGTTCCTACGAGCAGTACTTC	.	TRBJ2-7	TRBV11-1	.
CASSPSGGVSYEQYF	TGCGCCAGCAGCCCTAGCGGGGGGGTCTCCTACGAGCAGTACTTC	TRBD2	TRBJ2-7	TRBV5-1	few
CSVERGEGQPQHF	TGCAGCGTTGAAAGGGGGGAGGGTCAGCCCCAGCATTTT	.	TRBJ1-5	TRBV29-1	once
CASSYTGGRYTEAFF	TGTGCCAGCAGTTACACGGGGGGCCGGTACACTGAAGCTTTCTTT	.	TRBJ1-1	TRBV6-5	.
CASSLFLGLAGVTDTQYF	TGCGCCAGCAGCTTGTTCTTGGGACTAGCGGGGGTCACAGATACGCAGTATTTT	TRBD2	TRBJ2-3	TRBV5-1	.
CASSLGGSIYNEQFF	TGTGCCAGCAGCTTAGGAGGGTCTATCTACAATGAGCAGTTCTTC	.	TRBJ2-1	TRBV7-9	few
CASSVAGGAYNEQFF	TGTGCCAGCAGTGTCGCGGGGGGGGCCTACAATGAGCAGTTCTTC	TRBD2	TRBJ2-1	TRBV6-4	.
CASSDREDGYTF	TGTGCCAGCAGTGACCGGGAGGATGGCTACACCTTC	.	TRBJ1-2	TRBV6-4	.
CASMTNPQETQYF	TGCGCCAGCATGACTAATCCGCAAGAGACCCAGTACTTC	.	TRBJ2-5	TRBV5-1	few
CSASRLNEQFF	TGCAGTGCTAGCCGGTTGAATGAGCAGTTCTTC	.	TRBJ2-1	TRBV20-1	.
CASRGQVNYGYTF	TGTGCCAGCAGGGGACAGGTTAACTATGGCTACACCTTC	TRBD1	TRBJ1-2	TRBV7-2	.
CASQIQGASGEQYF	TGTGCCAGTCAAATACAGGGGGCGTCGGGCGAGCAGTACTTC	TRBD1	TRBJ2-7	TRBV19	.
CASSLVAYEQYF	TGTGCCAGCAGTTTAGTTGCGTACGAGCAGTACTTC	.	TRBJ2-7	TRBV12-3/TRBV12-4	.
CASNPHGDRGSQPQHF	TGTGCCAGTAACCCCCACGGGGACAGGGGATCGCAGCCCCAGCATTTT	TRBD1	TRBJ1-5	TRBV19	.
CASSELYVGQGGGGYTF	TGTGCCAGCAGTGAATTATACGTGGGACAGGGGGGCGGTGGCTACACCTTC	TRBD1	TRBJ1-2	TRBV25-1	.
CASAGQEGSPLHF	TGTGCCAGCGCGGGACAGGAAGGTTCACCCCTCCACTTT	TRBD1	TRBJ1-6	TRBV19	.
CASSPTWDRVTEAFF	TGTGCCAGCAGTCCTACTTGGGACAGGGTCACTGAAGCTTTCTTT	TRBD1	TRBJ1-1	TRBV6-5	.
CASSLSGANTGELFF	TGTGCCAGCAGCTTGTCGGGTGCGAACACCGGGGAGCTGTTTTTT	.	TRBJ2-2	TRBV5-5	.
CASSEALNSGGELFF	TGTGCCAGCAGTGAAGCGCTCAACAGCGGCGGGGAGCTGTTTTTT	.	TRBJ2-2	TRBV2	.
CASSSRTTGHTDTQYF	TGTGCCAGTAGCAGTCGGACGACAGGGCACACAGATACGCAGTATTTT	TRBD1	TRBJ2-3	TRBV19	.
CASSPGTGTGNGYTF	TGTGCCAGCAGCCCCGGGACAGGGACTGGCAATGGCTACACCTTC	TRBD1	TRBJ1-2	TRBV7-8	.
CASSLGTGRSYEQYF	TGTGCCAGCAGCTTAGGGACAGGGCGATCCTACGAGCAGTACTTC	TRBD1	TRBJ2-7	TRBV7-9	few
CAWSQFTGDEQYF	TGTGCCTGGAGCCAATTCACAGGGGACGAGCAGTACTTC	TRBD1	TRBJ2-7	TRBV30	.
CASSFGGGGETQYF	TGTGCCAGCAGCTTCGGCGGGGGGGGAGAGACCCAGTACTTC	TRBD2	TRBJ2-5	TRBV7-2	.